These 25 T cell receptor beta chains share one sample of origin, sequenced in a study of T-cell memory formation after mild COVID-19. TCRdb re-analysed the 5' RACE reads in MiXCR, keeping a single row per CDR3 protein. The sample lists over 130,000 distinct CDR3 sequences, 13% to 15% seen once, with 25% to 30% in the top ten. The sample was PBMCs or a T cell subset sorted from them (not recorded which). These receptors all stem from an adult woman who had mild COVID-19 (a few samples of this study predate the infection). Cell type and time point are not known.

This clonotype was counted at least ten times. V and J are TRBV5-1 and TRBJ2-7, with 12 positions matching TRBD1. V lost 4 bases to trimming and J lost 5 bases; unmatched junction nucleotides: 7. The germline gives CDR1 SGHRS, CDR2 YFSETQ. The CDR3 runs to 15 residues. The CDR3 nucleotides read TGCGCCAGCAGCGGAGGGGACAGGGGGCTTAACGAGCAGTACTTC. Encoded protein: CASSGGDRGLNEQYF.

The chain combines TRBV24-1 with TRBJ2-2; 7 nucleotides line up with TRBD1. The CDR3 has 13 amino acids. The germline V gene encodes CDR1 KGHDR and CDR2 SFDVKD. The J segment lost 15 bases and the V segment lost 2 bases, leaving 8 bases of the junction unmatched. The CDR3 nucleotides are TGTGCCACCAGTGATTCATTGGGACAGCCGATGTTTTTT. This gives the protein CATSDSLGQPMFF.

CDR3 DNA: TGCAGCGTCGATGATCTACACTTAGGACAGGGTTATGAGCAGTTCTTC. Protein product: CSVDDLHLGQGYEQFF. The chain couples TRBV29-1 to TRBJ2-1, with 8 bases matching TRBD1. This CDR3 comprises 16 residues. Germline V CDR1 and CDR2: SQVTM, ANQGSEA. V dropped 6 bases and J dropped 8; count of bases not matched to a gene: 18.

The rearrangement joins TRBV6-2 or TRBV6-3 to TRBJ2-5; 9 nucleotides align to TRBD1. V lost 5 bases to trimming and J lost 4 bases; unmatched junction nucleotides: 8. In germline, CDR1 is MNHEY, CDR2 SVGEGT. This CDR3 spans 15 amino acids. The CDR3 sequence is CASSAGQGDSETQYF. The CDR3 DNA sequence: TGTGCCAGCAGTGCGGGACAGGGAGATTCAGAGACCCAGTACTTC.

The sample holds a few counts of this clonotype. The junction does not match germline at one end; this may be a read error. The chain combines TRBV5-6 with TRBJ2-7; weak D call: TRBD2 (6 bases). This CDR3 has 13 residues. CDR1 and CDR2 (germline): SGHDT, YYEEEE. The CDR3 region has the DNA TGTGCCAGCAGCTTGGACTCCGAGGGAGGCCTCATCTTC. This codes for CASSLDSEGGLIF.

This clonotype has a count of ten or more. The chain recombines TRBV7-8 with TRBJ2-7; possible D gene TRBD2, 5 bases. Trimming pared 5 bases from V and 7 bases from J, leaving 12 bases between. The CDR3 is made up of 12 amino acids. CDR1 and CDR2 (germline): SGHVS, FQNEAQ. The CDR3 loop is CASSPGSGEQYF. CDR3 sequence (DNA): TGTGCCAGCAGCCCTGGGTCGGGGGAGCAGTACTTC.

The rearrangement joins TRBV7-2 to TRBJ1-5; TRBD1 matches at 12 bases. Per germline, CDR1 SGHTA and CDR2 FQGNSA. Trimming cost V 5 bases and J 1 base; bases outside gene matches: 3. The CDR3 is 16 residues long. CDR3 in DNA: TGTGCCAGCAGCCTGGGACAGGGGGCAAGCAATCAGCCCCAGCATTTT. This gives the protein CASSLGQGASNQPQHF.

This chain connects TRBV7-9 to TRBJ1-5, with D perhaps TRBD1 (6 bases). Trimming cost V 1 base and J 0 bases, with 16 bases left between them. The CDR3 loop spans 18 amino acids. The germline V gene has CDR1 SEHNR and CDR2 FQNEAQ (reference sequence). CDR3 amino acids: CASSLVPGDDYSNQPQHF. In nucleotides, the CDR3 is TGTGCCAGCAGCTTAGTCCCAGGGGACGATTATAGCAATCAGCCCCAGCATTTT.

This clonotype turned up a few times. The rearrangement links TRBV29-1 to TRBJ2-3; unclear D gene. Trimming left V 6 bases short and J 4 bases short, with 20 bases between. This CDR3 is built from 15 residues. The germline V gene has CDR1 SQVTM and CDR2 ANQGSEA. The CDR3 sequence is CSVTLTTHPSDTQYF. CDR3 bases: TGCAGCGTCACCTTAACAACTCATCCGTCAGATACGCAGTATTTT.

The chain links TRBV12-5 to TRBJ1-2, with D possibly TRBD1 on 5 matching bases. The ends were cut back, 1 base at V and 4 bases at J, with 13 bases in the middle. Germline V gene lookup returns CDR1 LGHNT and CDR2 FRNRAP. This CDR3 spans 15 amino acids. In nucleotides, the CDR3 is TGTGCTAGTGGTTTGGGGGGCGCGTTTAGCTATGGCTACACCTTC. Translation: CASGLGGAFSYGYTF. Based on the CDR3 plus reference TRBV12-5 and TRBJ1-2, the full variable domain is DARVTQTPRHKVTEMGQEVTMRCQPILGHNTVFWYRQTMMQGLELLAYFRNRAPLDDSGMPKDRFSAEMPDATLATLKIQPSEPRDSAVYFCASGLGGAFSYGYTFGSGTRLTVV.

The sample holds a few counts of this clonotype. The chain couples TRBV7-8 to TRBJ2-3; 7 nucleotides align to TRBD2. V shed 1 base and J 0 bases; nucleotides not matched to a gene: 7. The CDR3 has 17 residues. The germline CDR1 and CDR2 sequences are SGHVS and FQNEAQ. The CDR3 DNA sequence: TGTGCCAGCAGCTTAGAACCAGCGGGGTTTAGCACAGATACGCAGTATTTT. Its translation is CASSLEPAGFSTDTQYF. The variable domain in full, with the rest retrieved from reference TRBV7-8 and TRBJ2-3, is GAGVSQSPRYKVAKRGQDVALRCDPISGHVSLFWYQQALGQGPEFLTYFQNEAQLDKSGLPSDRFFAERPEGSVSTLKIQRTQQEDSAVYLCASSLEPAGFSTDTQYFGPGTRLTVL.

This chain uses TRBV4-1 with TRBJ2-3; the D is unclear. Germline V CDR1 and CDR2: MGHRA, YSYEKL. CDR3 size: 13 residues. Trimming removed 4 bases at V and 6 bases at J, with 11 bases between. The CDR3 protein is CASSPGPRDTQYF. CDR3 nucleotide sequence: TGCGCCAGCAGCCCCGGCCCGAGGGATACGCAGTATTTT.

The chain joins TRBV24-1 to TRBJ2-5, with 10 positions matching TRBD1. Germline CDR1 and CDR2: KGHDR and SFDVKD. There are 18 residues in the CDR3. V shed 3 bases, J shed 5 bases, and the junction held 14 bases outside the gene matches. The CDR3 DNA follows: TGTGCCACCAGTGATCCAGGACAGGGGGAGTTCGTCTGGGAGACCCAGTACTTC. Translation: CATSDPGQGEFVWETQYF.

This clonotype was detected many times. The CDR3: CASSLGQEVYTGELFF. Written as DNA, the CDR3 is TGCGCCAGCAGCTTGGGACAGGAAGTTTATACCGGGGAGCTGTTTTTT. This sequence joins TRBV5-1 and TRBJ2-2; D possibly corresponds to TRBD1 (6 bases). This CDR3 spans 16 amino acids. V was pared by 0 bases and J by 5 bases, with 14 bases between. From germline, CDR1 is SGHRS and CDR2 YFSETQ.

This clonotype was seen more than once but under ten times. The CDR3 DNA reads as TGTGCCAGCACGTCTTTCGGGACAGAGAACACCGGGGAGCTGTTTTTT. Translation: CASTSFGTENTGELFF. The chain combines TRBV5-5 with TRBJ2-2; 7 bases match TRBD1. Germline assignment: CDR1 SGHKS and CDR2 YYEKEE (reference sequence). V shed 6 bases and J 1 base; nucleotides not matched to a gene: 9. This CDR3 is built from 16 residues.

This chain joins TRBV7-9 and TRBJ1-1, with D maybe TRBD1 (5 bases). From germline, CDR1 is SEHNR and CDR2 FQNEAQ (reference sequence). V was trimmed by 5 bases and J by 11 bases, leaving 18 bases between them. This CDR3 is built from 13 residues. DNA for the CDR3: TGTGCCAGCAGCACGGGGACGCCTGGGTTGGCTTTCTTT. Encoded protein: CASSTGTPGLAFF.

The sample holds many counts of this clonotype. The chain combines TRBV4-1 with TRBJ1-1; D unclear. The germline gives CDR1 MGHRA, CDR2 YSYEKL. This CDR3 is built from 15 residues. Trimming shortened V by 0 bases and J by 1 base, and 9 bases separated the two germline ends. CDR3 nucleotides: TGCGCCAGCAGCCAAGACGGAGTTTCGAACACTGAAGCTTTCTTT. This gives the protein CASSQDGVSNTEAFF.

The rearrangement uses TRBV11-2 and TRBJ1-1; D remains unclear. CDR3 length: 10 residues. Germline V CDR1 and CDR2: SGHAT, FQNNGV. V shed 4 bases and J shed 7 bases, with 4 bases lying between them. The DNA of the CDR3 is TGTGCCAGCAGCTCGGGTGAAGCTTTCTTT. This sequence encodes CASSSGEAFF.

This clonotype was seen only a few times. This chain uses TRBV29-1 with TRBJ2-2; 10 bases line up with TRBD2. The V and J ends lost 4 bases and 0 bases, in that order; junction bases with no gene match: 2. Germline V CDR1 and CDR2: SQVTM, ANQGSEA. The CDR3 spans 15 residues. The CDR3 region has the DNA TGCAGCGTTGTGACTAGCGGGTCGAACACCGGGGAGCTGTTTTTT. Residues: CSVVTSGSNTGELFF.

The rearrangement uses TRBV29-1 and TRBJ1-1; D may be TRBD1 (6 bases). In germline, CDR1 is SQVTM, CDR2 ANQGSEA. The CDR3 has 17 residues. Trimming cost V 4 bases and J 0 bases, with 21 bases left between them. CDR3 region: CSVAGPGGRSMNTEAFF. The CDR3 nucleotides are TGCAGCGTTGCTGGTCCGGGGGGCAGATCCATGAACACTGAAGCTTTCTTT.

This clonotype has only a few counts. The rearrangement joins TRBV5-1 to TRBJ2-1; D perhaps matches TRBD2 (5 bases). V lost 2 bases, J lost 8 bases, and 11 bases lay in between. The CDR3 is made up of 13 amino acids. Germline V gives CDR1 SGHRS, CDR2 YFSETQ. The CDR3 is CASSLFSDYEQFF. The DNA of the CDR3 is TGCGCCAGCAGCTTATTTAGCGACTATGAGCAGTTCTTC.

The V gene is TRBV5-5, the J gene TRBJ1-2; D perhaps matches TRBD1 (5 bases). Germline assignment: CDR1 SGHKS and CDR2 YYEKEE (reference sequence). The ends were cut back, 1 base at V and 2 bases at J, with 12 bases in the middle. This CDR3 contains 15 residues. Here the CDR3 DNA reads TGTGCCAGCAGCTTGACGGGGACCCCCAACTATGGCTACACCTTC. Protein sequence: CASSLTGTPNYGYTF.

The chain combines TRBV24-1 with TRBJ1-1; D might be TRBD1 (5 bases). The CDR3 is 11 residues long. The V gene lost 12 bases and the J gene lost 11 bases, with 18 bases spanning the gap. Germline lookup yields CDR1 KGHDR and CDR2 SFDVKD. The DNA for the CDR3 is TGTGCCCCCGGGACGGAGGTGAGCGCTTTCTTT. This codes for CAPGTEVSAFF.

The table lists this clonotype with many counts. This chain joins TRBV2 and TRBJ2-3; 9 bases match TRBD1. Germline V gene lookup returns CDR1 SNHLY and CDR2 FYNNEI. The CDR3 sequence is 16 residues long. The ends lost 6 bases at V and 4 bases at J; junction bases unmatched: 11. For the CDR3, the DNA is TGTGCCAGCAGAGCGTTTGGACAGGGGTTGGCAGATACGCAGTATTTT. It yields the protein CASRAFGQGLADTQYF.

V usage is TRBV20-1 and J usage is TRBJ1-1; TRBD1 is a possible D gene (5 bases). The CDR3 consists of 12 residues. The germline V gene has CDR1 DFQATT and CDR2 SNEGSKA (reference sequence). The V end was cut by 5 bases, the J end by 5 bases, with 12 bases between. This chain's CDR3 is CSAVREGTEAFF. CDR3 DNA sequence: TGCAGTGCTGTCAGGGAGGGTACTGAAGCTTTCTTT.